This T cell receptor (beta chain) came from a study of blood T cells in healthy people across ages. Study-wide results and limits: The lack of PBMC sorting stopped any conclusive naive versus antigen-experienced comparison.

Concerning this clonotype itself: The antigen remains undetermined.

Trimming cost V 2 bases and J 0 bases, with 13 bases left between them. This CDR3 spans 16 amino acids. CDR1 and CDR2 (germline): SGHTS, YDEGEE. For the second PCR, which ran for roughly 6 to 11 cycles, a sample-barcoded 5' primer and a J-beta primer mix were used. TCRdb recomputed calls from the 5' RACE reads with MiXCR, one row per CDR3 protein. The table shows hundreds of thousands of distinct CDR3 sequences, with roughly 44% occurring only once. The sample providers were healthy Caucasian people from Russia, aged about 6 to 95. This clonotype originated in a man aged 55-75 years in good health. The chain combines TRBV5-8 with TRBJ2-3; maybe TRBD2 (5 bases). Sequenced material: blood. CDR3 protein: CASSFPRRVSTDTQYF. CDR3 nucleotides: TGTGCCAGCAGCTTCCCCAGGCGGGTGAGCACAGATACGCAGTATTTT.